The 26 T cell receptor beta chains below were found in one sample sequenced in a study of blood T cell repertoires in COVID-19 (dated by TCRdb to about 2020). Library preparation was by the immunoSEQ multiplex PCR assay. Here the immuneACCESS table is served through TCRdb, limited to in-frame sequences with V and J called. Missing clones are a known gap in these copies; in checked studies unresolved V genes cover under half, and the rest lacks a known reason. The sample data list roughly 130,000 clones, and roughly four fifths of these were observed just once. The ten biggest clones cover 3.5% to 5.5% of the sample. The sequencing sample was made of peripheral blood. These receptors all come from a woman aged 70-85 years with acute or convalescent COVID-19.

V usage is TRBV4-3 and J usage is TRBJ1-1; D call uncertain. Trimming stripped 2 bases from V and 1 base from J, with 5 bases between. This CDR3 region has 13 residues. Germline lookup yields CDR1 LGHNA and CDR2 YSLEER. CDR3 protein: CASSQIRNTEAFF. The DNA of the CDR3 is TGCGCCAGCAGCCAAATCAGGAACACTGAAGCTTTCTTT.

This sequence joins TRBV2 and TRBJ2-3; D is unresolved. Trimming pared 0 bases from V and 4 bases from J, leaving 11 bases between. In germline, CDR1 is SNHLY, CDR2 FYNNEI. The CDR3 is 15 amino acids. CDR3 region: CASSEAWQVSDTQYF. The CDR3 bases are TGTGCCAGCAGTGAAGCGTGGCAGGTTTCAGATACGCAGTATTTT.

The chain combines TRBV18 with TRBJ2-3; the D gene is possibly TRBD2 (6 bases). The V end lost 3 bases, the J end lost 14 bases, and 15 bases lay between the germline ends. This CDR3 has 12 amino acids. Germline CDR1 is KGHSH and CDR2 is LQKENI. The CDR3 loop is CASSPAEGLMYF. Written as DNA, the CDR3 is TGTGCCAGCTCACCGGCGGAGGGGTTAATGTATTTT. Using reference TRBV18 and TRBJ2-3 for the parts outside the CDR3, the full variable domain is NAGVMQNPRHLVRRRGQEARLRCSPMKGHSHVYWYRQLPEEGLKFMVYLQKENIIDESGMPKERFSAEFPKEGPSILRIQQVVRGDSAAYFCASSPAEGLMYFGPGTRLTVL.

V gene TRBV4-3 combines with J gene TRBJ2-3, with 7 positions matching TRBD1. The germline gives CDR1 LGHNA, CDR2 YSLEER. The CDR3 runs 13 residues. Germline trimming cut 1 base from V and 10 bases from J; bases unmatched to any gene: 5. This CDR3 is CASSQGVQGAQYF. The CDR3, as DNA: TGCGCCAGCAGCCAAGGGGTGCAGGGGGCGCAGTATTTT.

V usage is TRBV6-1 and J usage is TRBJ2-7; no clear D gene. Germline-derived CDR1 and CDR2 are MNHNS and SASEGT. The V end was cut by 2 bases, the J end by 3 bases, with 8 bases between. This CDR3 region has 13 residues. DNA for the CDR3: TGTGCCAGCAGTGAACCCCCCTACTACGAGCAGTACGTC. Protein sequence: CASSEPPYYEQYV.

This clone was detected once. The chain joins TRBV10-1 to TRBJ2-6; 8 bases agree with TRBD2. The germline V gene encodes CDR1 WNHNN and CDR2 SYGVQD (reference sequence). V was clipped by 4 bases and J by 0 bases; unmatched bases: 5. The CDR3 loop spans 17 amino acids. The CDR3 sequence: CASSGYSGDSGANVLTF. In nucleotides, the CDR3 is TGCGCCAGCAGTGGATATAGCGGGGACTCTGGGGCCAACGTCCTGACTTTC.

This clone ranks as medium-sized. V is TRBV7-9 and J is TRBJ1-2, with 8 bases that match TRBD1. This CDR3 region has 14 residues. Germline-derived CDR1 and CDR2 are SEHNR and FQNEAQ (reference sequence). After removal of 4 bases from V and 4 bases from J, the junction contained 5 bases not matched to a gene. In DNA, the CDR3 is TGTGCCAGCAGCTCGGACAGGGACGGCTATGGCTACACCTTC. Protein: CASSSDRDGYGYTF.

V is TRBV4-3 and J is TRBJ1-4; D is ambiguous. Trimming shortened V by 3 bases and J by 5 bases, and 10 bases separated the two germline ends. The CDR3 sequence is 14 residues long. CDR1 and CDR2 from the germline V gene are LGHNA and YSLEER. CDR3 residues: CASSQLTANEKLFF. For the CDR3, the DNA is TGCGCCAGCAGCCAGTTAACAGCAAATGAAAAACTGTTTTTT.

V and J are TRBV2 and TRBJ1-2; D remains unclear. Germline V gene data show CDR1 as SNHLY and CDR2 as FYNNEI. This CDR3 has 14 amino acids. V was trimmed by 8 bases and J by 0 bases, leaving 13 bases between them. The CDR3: CASSSLGSNYGYTF. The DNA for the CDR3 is TGTGCCAGCTCGTCACTGGGCTCTAACTATGGCTACACCTTC.

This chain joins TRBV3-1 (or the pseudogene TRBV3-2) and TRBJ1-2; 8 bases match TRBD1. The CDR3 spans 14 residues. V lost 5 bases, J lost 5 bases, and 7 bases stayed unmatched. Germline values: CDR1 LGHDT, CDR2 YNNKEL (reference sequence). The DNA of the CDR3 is TGTGCCAGCAGCTTACAGGGGGGATCGTATGGCTACACCTTC. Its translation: CASSLQGGSYGYTF.

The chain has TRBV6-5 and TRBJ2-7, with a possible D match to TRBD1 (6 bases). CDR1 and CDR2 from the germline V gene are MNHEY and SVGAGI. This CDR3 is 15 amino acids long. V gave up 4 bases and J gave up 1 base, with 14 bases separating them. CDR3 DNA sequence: TGTGCCAGCAGTTTTTCCTACAGGGATTCCTACGAGCAGTACTTC. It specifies CASSFSYRDSYEQYF.

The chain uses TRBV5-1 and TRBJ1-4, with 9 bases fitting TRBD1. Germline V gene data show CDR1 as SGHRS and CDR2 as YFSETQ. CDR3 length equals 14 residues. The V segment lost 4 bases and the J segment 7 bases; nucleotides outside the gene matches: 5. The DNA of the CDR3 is TGCGCCAGCAGCCCGGGACAGGGATCTGAAAAACTGTTTTTT. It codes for CASSPGQGSEKLFF.

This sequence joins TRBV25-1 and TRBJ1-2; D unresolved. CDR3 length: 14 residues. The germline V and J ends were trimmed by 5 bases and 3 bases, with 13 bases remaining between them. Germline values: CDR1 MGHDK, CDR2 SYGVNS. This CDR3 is CASSSHEPYYGYTF. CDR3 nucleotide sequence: TGTGCCAGCAGTAGTCACGAGCCTTACTATGGCTACACCTTC.

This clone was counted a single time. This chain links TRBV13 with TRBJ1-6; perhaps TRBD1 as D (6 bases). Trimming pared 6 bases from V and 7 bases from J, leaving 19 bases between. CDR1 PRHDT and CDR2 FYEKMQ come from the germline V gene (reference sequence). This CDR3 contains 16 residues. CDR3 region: CASSINRAARNSPLHF. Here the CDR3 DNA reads TGTGCCAGCAGTATTAACAGGGCGGCAAGAAATTCACCCCTCCACTTT.

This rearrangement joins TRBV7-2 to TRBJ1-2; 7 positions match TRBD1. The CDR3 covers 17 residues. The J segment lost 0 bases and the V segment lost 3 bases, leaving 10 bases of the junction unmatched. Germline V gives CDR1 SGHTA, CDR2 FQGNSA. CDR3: CASSFLGGTLTNYGYTF. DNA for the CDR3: TGTGCCAGCAGCTTTTTAGGGGGCACCCTTACTAACTATGGCTACACCTTC.

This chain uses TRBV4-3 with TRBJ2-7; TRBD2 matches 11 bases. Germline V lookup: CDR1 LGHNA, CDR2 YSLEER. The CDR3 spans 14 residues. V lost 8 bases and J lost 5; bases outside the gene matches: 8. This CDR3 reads CASPLAGGPDEQYV. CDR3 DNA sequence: TGCGCCAGCCCCTTAGCGGGGGGGCCAGACGAGCAGTACGTC.

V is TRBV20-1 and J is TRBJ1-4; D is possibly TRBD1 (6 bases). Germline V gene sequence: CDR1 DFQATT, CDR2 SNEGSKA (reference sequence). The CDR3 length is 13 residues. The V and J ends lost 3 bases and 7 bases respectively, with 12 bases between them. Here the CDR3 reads CSASSPRGEKLFF. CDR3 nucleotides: TGCAGTGCTAGTAGCCCCAGGGGTGAAAAACTGTTTTTT.

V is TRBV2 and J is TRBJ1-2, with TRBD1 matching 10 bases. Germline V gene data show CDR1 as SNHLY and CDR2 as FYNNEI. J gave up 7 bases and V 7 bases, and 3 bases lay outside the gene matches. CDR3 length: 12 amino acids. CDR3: CASIGTGAGYTF. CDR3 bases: TGTGCCAGCATCGGGACAGGGGCTGGCTACACCTTC.

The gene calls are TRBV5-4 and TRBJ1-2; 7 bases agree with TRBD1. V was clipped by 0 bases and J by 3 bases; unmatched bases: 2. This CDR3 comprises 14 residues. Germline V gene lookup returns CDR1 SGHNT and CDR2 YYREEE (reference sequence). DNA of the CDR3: TGTGCCAGCAGCTTGGCCAGGGGGGACTATGGCTACACCTTC. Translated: CASSLARGDYGYTF.

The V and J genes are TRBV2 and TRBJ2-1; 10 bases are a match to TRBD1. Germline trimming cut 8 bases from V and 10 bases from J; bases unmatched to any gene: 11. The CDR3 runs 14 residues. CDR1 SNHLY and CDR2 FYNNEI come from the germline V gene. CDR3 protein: CASVPGQGFGEQFF. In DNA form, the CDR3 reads TGTGCCAGCGTTCCGGGACAGGGGTTCGGGGAGCAGTTCTTC.

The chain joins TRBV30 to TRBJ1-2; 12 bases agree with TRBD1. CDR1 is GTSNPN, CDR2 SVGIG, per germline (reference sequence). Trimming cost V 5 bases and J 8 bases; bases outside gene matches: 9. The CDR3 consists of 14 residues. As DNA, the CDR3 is TGTGCCTGGCTTCTCGGGACAGGGGGCGCCGGCTACACCTTC. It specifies CAWLLGTGGAGYTF.

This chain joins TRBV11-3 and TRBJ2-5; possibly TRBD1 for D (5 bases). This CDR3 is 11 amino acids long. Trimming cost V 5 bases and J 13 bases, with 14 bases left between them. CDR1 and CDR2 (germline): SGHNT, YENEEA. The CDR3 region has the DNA TGTGCCAGCAGCCTTAGGGGCGGAGTGTACTTC. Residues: CASSLRGGVYF.

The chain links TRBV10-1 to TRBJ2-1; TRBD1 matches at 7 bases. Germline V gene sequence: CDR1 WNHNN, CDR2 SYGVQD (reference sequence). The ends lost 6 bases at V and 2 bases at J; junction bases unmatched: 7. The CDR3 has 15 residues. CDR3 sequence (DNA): TGCGCCAGCAGAATGGACAGGATGACCTACAATGAGCAGTTCTTC. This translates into CASRMDRMTYNEQFF.

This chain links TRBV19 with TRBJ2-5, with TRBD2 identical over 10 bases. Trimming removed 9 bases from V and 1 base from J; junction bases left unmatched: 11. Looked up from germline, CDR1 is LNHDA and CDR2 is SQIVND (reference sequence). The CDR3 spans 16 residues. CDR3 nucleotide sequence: TGTGCCAGCAAAAAAGGTCTAGCGGGGGTCCAAGAGACCCAGTACTTC. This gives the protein CASKKGLAGVQETQYF.

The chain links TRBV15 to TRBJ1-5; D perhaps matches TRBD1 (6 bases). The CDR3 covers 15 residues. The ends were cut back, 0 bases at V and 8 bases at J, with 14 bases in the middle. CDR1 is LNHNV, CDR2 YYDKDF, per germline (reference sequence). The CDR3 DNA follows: TGTGCCACCAGCAGAGAGGACACAGGGATCAAGCCCCAGCATTTT. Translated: CATSREDTGIKPQHF.

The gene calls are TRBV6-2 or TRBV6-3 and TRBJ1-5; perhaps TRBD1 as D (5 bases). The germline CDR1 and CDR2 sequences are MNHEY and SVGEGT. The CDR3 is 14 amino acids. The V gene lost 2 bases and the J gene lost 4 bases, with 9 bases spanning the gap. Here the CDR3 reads CASSYIGANQPQHF. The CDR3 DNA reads TGTGCCAGCAGTTACATTGGGGCGAATCAGCCCCAGCATTTT.